This T cell receptor beta chain was sequenced in a study of CD8 T cells in Susac syndrome. Overall study context: Sequenced Susac syndrome patients included roughly 6 with clinically active disease and under 10 in remission.

A quantity of roughly 0.5 to 1 ug RNA underwent reverse transcription using random hexamers. One entry per CDR3 protein results from TCRdb running MiXCR on the immunoSEQ multiplex PCR reads. This table holds roughly 200,000 distinct CDR3 sequences, 75% to 95% found once. Bulk CD8+ and CD4+ cells came from magnetic negative isolation; CD8+ TEMRA by FACS. The specimen was CD4+ T cells from PBMCs. This TCR came from a human donor with Susac syndrome.

The CDR3, as DNA: TGTGCCAGCAGCTTGGTGGGCCAGGGGTCCTACAATGAGCAGTTCTTC. It specifies CASSLVGQGSYNEQFF. This chain uses TRBV5-6 with TRBJ2-1; D perhaps matches TRBD1 (6 bases). The CDR3 sequence is 16 residues long. Deletions cut 0 bases from V and 1 base from J, with 11 bases between. Germline assignment: CDR1 SGHDT and CDR2 YYEEEE.